Listed below are T cell receptor beta chains from one sample, sequenced in a study of metastatic and nonmetastatic thyroid tumors. MiXCR reprocessed the PCR reads for TCRdb. Among about 92,000 clones listed, 14% to 15% were seen once. Material for sequencing was blood. The receptors derive from a female donor with papillary thyroid cancer or a benign thyroid nodule (not recorded which). Some clones in this sample may be carry-over from other donors' samples. The CDR3 runs from the conserved cysteine through the conserved F or W. A D gene is named only where the DNA matches it firmly. Part of the rows lack a size; the others show once, few, many or a class for expanded clones.

J gene,clone size,V gene,D gene,CDR3 protein,CDR3 DNA
TRBJ2-3,many,TRBV3-1,TRBD2,CASSLSGGAVTQYF,TGTGCCAGCAGCCTTAGCGGGGGGGCGGTTACGCAGTATTTT
TRBJ1-2,NA,TRBV6-2/TRBV6-3,TRBD1,CASSPGGYGYNF,TGTGCCAGCAGCCCAGGGGGCTATGGCTACAACTTC
TRBJ2-7,few,TRBV27,NA,CASSLSGTRPYEQYF,TGTGCCAGCAGTCTCTCAGGGACACGGCCCTACGAGCAGTACTTC
TRBJ1-1,many,TRBV19,NA,CASTERGGAFF,TGTGCCAGTACCGAGAGGGGGGGAGCTTTCTTT
TRBJ1-4,many,TRBV7-2,TRBD1,CASRLTGGANEKLFF,TGTGCCAGCAGATTGACAGGGGGGGCCAATGAAAAACTGTTTTTT
TRBJ2-1,few,TRBV2,NA,CASSQRGSYNGQFF,TGTGCCAGCAGTCAGAGAGGGTCCTACAATGGGCAGTTCTTC
TRBJ1-5,few,TRBV19,NA,CAGSMGGSKPQHF,TGTGCCGGTAGTATGGGGGGGTCTAAGCCCCAGCATTTT
TRBJ2-5,many,TRBV9,NA,CASSGARVQETQYF,TGTGCCAGCAGCGGCGCGCGGGTACAAGAGACCCAGTACTTC
TRBJ2-7,many,TRBV3-1,TRBD2,CASSPVGGKNYEQYF,TGTGCCAGCAGCCCTGTGGGGGGGAAAAACTACGAGCAGTACTTC
TRBJ2-2,NA,TRBV4-1,TRBD1,CASSLLQGGAATGELFF,TGCGCCAGCAGCCTGTTGCAAGGGGGCGCCGCCACCGGGGAGCTGTTTTTT
TRBJ1-6,many,TRBV28,TRBD1,CAIQKTGLYNSPLHF,TGTGCCATTCAGAAGACAGGGTTATATAATTCACCCCTCCACTTT
TRBJ2-5,many,TRBV7-9,TRBD2,CASSSYSGGKETQYF,TGTGCCAGCAGCTCCTACAGCGGGGGAAAAGAGACCCAGTACTTC
TRBJ2-3,NA,TRBV2,TRBD2,CAAPRGTSVTDTQYF,TGTGCCGCCCCACGGGGGACTAGCGTTACAGATACGCAGTATTTT
TRBJ2-1,NA,TRBV27,NA,CASSPRGLTYNEQFF,TGTGCCAGCAGTCCAAGGGGCTTAACCTATAATGAGCAGTTCTTC
TRBJ2-7,many,TRBV13,TRBD1,CASSIDRGSYEQYF,TGTGCCAGCAGCATCGACAGGGGCAGCTACGAGCAGTACTTC
TRBJ2-5,NA,TRBV20-1,NA,CSASQQEMAQYF,TGCAGTGCTTCACAACAAGAGATGGCCCAGTACTTC
TRBJ1-2,many,TRBV12-3/TRBV12-4,NA,CASSHRSYGYTF,TGTGCCAGCAGTCACCGGTCTTATGGCTACACCTTC
TRBJ1-2,many,TRBV6-2/TRBV6-3,NA,CASSRDLYGYTF,TGTGCCAGCAGCCGGGACCTCTATGGCTACACCTTC
TRBJ2-3,many,TRBV5-4,TRBD1,CASTLTGEDTQYF,TGTGCCAGCACCTTGACAGGGGAAGATACGCAGTATTTT
TRBJ1-2,many,TRBV4-1,TRBD1,CASSQEQGAYGYTF,TGCGCCAGCAGCCAGGAACAGGGGGCGTATGGCTACACCTTC
TRBJ2-1,many,TRBV3-1,TRBD2,CASSHLGLAGGENEQFF,TGTGCCAGCAGCCACCTGGGACTAGCGGGGGGGGAGAATGAGCAGTTCTTC
TRBJ2-5,many,TRBV25-1,TRBD1,CASSQDRVGQETQYF,TGTGCCAGCAGCCAAGACAGGGTTGGGCAAGAGACCCAGTACTTC
TRBJ1-5,many,TRBV12-3/TRBV12-4,NA,CASSRDTPGQPQHF,TGTGCCAGCAGCCGAGACACACCGGGACAGCCCCAGCATTTT
TRBJ1-2,many,TRBV20-1,NA,CSARGRHGYTF,TGCAGTGCTAGAGGACGCCATGGCTACACCTTC
TRBJ2-5,many,TRBV12-3/TRBV12-4,TRBD1,CASRTRDRTDQYF,TGTGCCAGCAGGACTCGGGACAGGACCGACCAGTACTTC
TRBJ2-5,many,TRBV27,TRBD1,CASSATGQELQETQYF,TGTGCCAGCAGTGCGACAGGGCAGGAACTACAAGAGACCCAGTACTTC
TRBJ2-3,few,TRBV12-3/TRBV12-4,NA,CASSLGRGSTDAQYF,TGTGCCAGCAGTTTGGGGCGGGGTAGCACAGATGCGCAGTATTTT
TRBJ2-4,many,TRBV20-1,NA,CSAPDDARAKNIQYF,TGCAGTGCGCCGGACGATGCGCGAGCCAAAAACATTCAGTACTTC
TRBJ2-2,NA,TRBV27,TRBD2,CVSSTPGTKGTWELFF,TGTGTCAGCAGTACCCCGGGGACTAAGGGAACCTGGGAGCTGTTTTTT
TRBJ2-2,many,TRBV4-1,NA,CASSTRDASNTNTGELFF,TGCGCCAGCAGCACCCGGGACGCAAGCAACACGAACACCGGGGAGCTGTTTTTT
TRBJ1-2,many,TRBV7-2,TRBD1,CASSLGGGYGYGYTF,TGTGCCAGCAGCTTAGGAGGGGGCTACGGTTATGGCTACACCTTC